One and the same sample provided the 24 T cell receptor beta chains below, sequenced in a study of T cell responses to AZD1222 COVID-19 vaccine. Method: immunoSEQ multiplex PCR; TCRdb's copy keeps in-frame clones and lacks some. The table records around 79,000 clones, nearly 90% of them present only once. The source material was peripheral blood, sampled on day 0 of AZD1222 vaccination. The receptor set was obtained from an adult in good health.

The chain joins TRBV3-1 (or the pseudogene TRBV3-2) to TRBJ1-1, with 7 bases aligning to TRBD1. V dropped 2 bases and J dropped 1; count of bases not matched to a gene: 13. The CDR3 has 18 residues. Germline V lookup: CDR1 LGHDT, CDR2 YNNKEL (reference sequence). CDR3 amino acids: CASSQTTGARPGNTEAFF. As DNA, the CDR3 is TGTGCCAGCAGCCAAACCACAGGGGCCCGACCGGGGAACACTGAAGCTTTCTTT.

The rearrangement links TRBV6-5 to TRBJ2-5; a weak D match, TRBD1 (6 bases). V lost 6 bases and J 3 bases, leaving 8 bases between the germline ends. The CDR3 runs to 12 residues. Germline CDR1 reads MNHEY; CDR2 reads SVGAGI. CDR3 nucleotides: TGTGCCAGCAGACGGACAGAAGAGACCCAGTACTTC. It yields the protein CASRRTEETQYF.

This chain connects TRBV29-1 to TRBJ1-2, with D unclear. Germline CDR1 is SQVTM and CDR2 is ANQGSEA. CDR3 length: 13 amino acids. V was cut by 7 bases and J by 8 bases, with 20 bases left in between. The CDR3 spells CSARTFSAWGYTF. DNA for the CDR3: TGCAGCGCACGGACGTTCTCGGCCTGGGGCTACACCTTC.

This chain uses TRBV30 with TRBJ2-1, with 16 bases identical to TRBD2. Trimming took 4 bases from V and 7 from J; bases not matched to a gene: 10. This CDR3 spans 17 amino acids. Germline-derived CDR1 and CDR2 are GTSNPN and SVGIG (reference sequence). CDR3 loop: CAWTRGTSGRAGNEQFF. The CDR3 DNA reads as TGTGCCTGGACCCGTGGGACTAGCGGGAGGGCAGGGAATGAGCAGTTCTTC. The complete variable domain, with remaining parts taken from reference TRBV30 and TRBJ2-1, reads SQTIHQWPATLVQPVGSPLSLECTVEGTSNPNLYWYRQAAGRGLQLLFYSVGIGQISSEVPQNLSASRPQDRQFILSSKKLLLSDSGFYLCAWTRGTSGRAGNEQFFGPGTRLTVL.

CDR3 nucleotide sequence: TGTGCCAGCGGGGGTTTTAATAATTCACCCCTCCACTTT. It specifies CASGGFNNSPLHF. The chain employs TRBV9 and TRBJ1-6; a possible D gene is TRBD1 (5 bases). From germline, CDR1 is SGDLS and CDR2 YYNGEE. The CDR3 extends over 13 amino acids. V was clipped by 7 bases and J by 5 bases, with 10 bases between them.

The V call is TRBV25-1, the J call TRBJ1-4, with D uncertain. Germline-derived CDR1 and CDR2 are MGHDK and SYGVNS. Between the trimmed V and J ends, which lost 3 bases and 4 bases, there was a span of 15 bases. The CDR3 sequence is 16 residues long. The CDR3: CASSEGRRVLNEKLFF. The DNA of the CDR3 is TGTGCCAGCAGTGAGGGTCGACGAGTTCTTAATGAAAAACTGTTTTTT.

The chain links TRBV3-1 (or the pseudogene TRBV3-2) to TRBJ2-7; D uncertain. Trimming removed 5 bases from V and 4 bases from J, with 3 bases in between. This CDR3 is 10 amino acids long. Germline CDR1 and CDR2: LGHDT and YNNKEL (reference sequence). The CDR3 DNA reads as TGTGCCAGCAGCACTTACGAGCAGTACTTC. This gives the protein CASSTYEQYF.

A few counts support this clone. CDR3 in amino acids: CASSSGLSGNTIYF. The CDR3 DNA reads as TGTGCCAGCAGCTCAGGTCTCTCTGGAAACACCATATATTTT. The chain joins TRBV7-8 to TRBJ1-3, with D hard to call. The germline gives CDR1 SGHVS, CDR2 FQNEAQ. V lost 4 bases, J lost 0 bases, and 7 bases lay in between. CDR3 length: 14 amino acids.

The chain couples TRBV12-3 or TRBV12-4 to TRBJ2-3; tentatively, D is TRBD2 (5 bases). The CDR3 extends over 12 amino acids. V gave up 6 bases and J gave up 8 bases, with 12 bases separating them. As DNA, the CDR3 is TGTGCCAGCAGCTACCCTCGGGGTACGCAGTATTTT. Translation: CASSYPRGTQYF.

The chain combines TRBV7-2 with TRBJ2-2, with D uncertain. V was clipped by 5 bases and J by 0 bases, with 13 bases between them. Per the germline V gene, CDR1 is SGHTA and CDR2 is FQGNSA. The CDR3 runs 16 residues. The CDR3 DNA is TGTGCCAGCAGCCCCGGCAGACAAACGAACACCGGGGAGCTGTTTTTT. Encoded protein: CASSPGRQTNTGELFF. The complete variable domain, with remaining parts taken from reference TRBV7-2 and TRBJ2-2, reads GAGVSQSPSNKVTEKGKDVELRCDPISGHTALYWYRQSLGQGLEFLIYFQGNSAPDKSGLPSDRFSAERTGGSVSTLTIQRTQQEDSAVYLCASSPGRQTNTGELFFGEGSRLTVL.

This sequence joins TRBV18 and TRBJ1-5, with a possible D match to TRBD1 (6 bases). CDR3 length equals 14 residues. Germline V gives CDR1 KGHSH, CDR2 LQKENI. Trimming removed 3 bases from V and 3 bases from J, with 9 bases in between. CDR3 sequence: CASSPDSVNQPQHF. The DNA of the CDR3 is TGTGCCAGCTCACCGGACAGTGTCAATCAGCCCCAGCATTTT. Full variable domain (missing parts from reference TRBV18 and TRBJ1-5): NAGVMQNPRHLVRRRGQEARLRCSPMKGHSHVYWYRQLPEEGLKFMVYLQKENIIDESGMPKERFSAEFPKEGPSILRIQQVVRGDSAAYFCASSPDSVNQPQHFGDGTRLSIL.

This clone appeared once. The chain carries TRBV19 and TRBJ2-5; D tentatively fits TRBD1 or TRBD2 (5 bases each). Germline V gene sequence: CDR1 LNHDA, CDR2 SQIVND (reference sequence). CDR3 length: 14 residues. Trimming pared 7 bases from V and 2 bases from J, leaving 14 bases between. The CDR3: CASNRDGFQETQYF. The DNA of the CDR3 is TGTGCCAGTAACCGGGACGGATTTCAAGAGACCCAGTACTTC.

This clone was seen only a few times. The chain combines TRBV7-2 with TRBJ2-3; the D gene is possibly TRBD2 (8 bases). Trimming shortened V by 4 bases and J by 6 bases, and 20 bases separated the two germline ends. The V gene's germline CDR1 is SGHTA and CDR2 FQGNSA. The CDR3 has 16 amino acids. CDR3 nucleotides: TGTGCCAGCAGCTCGGGACTAGTAGGGGGCAAGGATACGCAGTATTTT. This translates into CASSSGLVGGKDTQYF.

The chain employs TRBV19 and TRBJ1-5; the D is unclear. V gave up 4 bases and J gave up 4 bases, with 8 bases separating them. The CDR3 contains 13 residues. CDR1 and CDR2 from the germline V gene are LNHDA and SQIVND (reference sequence). The CDR3 loop is CASSRTANQPQHF. The DNA of the CDR3 is TGTGCCAGTAGTAGAACGGCGAATCAGCCCCAGCATTTT.

The chain has TRBV7-8 and TRBJ2-3, with TRBD1 matching over 9 bases. Germline loops: CDR1 SGHVS, CDR2 FQNEAQ. V lost 5 bases to trimming and J lost 2 bases; unmatched junction nucleotides: 5. The CDR3 is 15 residues long. CDR3 DNA: TGTGCCAGCAGCCCAGACAGGGGGATCACAGATACGCAGTATTTT. Translating gives CASSPDRGITDTQYF.

The V gene is TRBV5-4, the J gene TRBJ1-1; no clear D gene. The CDR3 runs 11 residues. V was shortened by 5 bases and J by 0 bases, with 2 bases between the two germline ends. Germline CDR1 SGHNT, CDR2 YYREEE (reference sequence). CDR3 sequence (DNA): TGTGCCAGCAGTCTGAACACTGAAGCTTTCTTT. Protein: CASSLNTEAFF.

This chain links TRBV5-1 with TRBJ1-1; TRBD1 matches at 9 bases. The CDR3 runs 14 residues. Germline CDR1 SGHRS, CDR2 YFSETQ. J lost 6 bases, V lost 5 bases, and 8 bases had no gene match. The CDR3, as DNA: TGCGCCAGCAGACAGGGACAGGGTCGTGCTGAAGCTTTCTTT. This codes for CASRQGQGRAEAFF.

The chain is built from TRBV11-2 and TRBJ1-1; no reliable D call. Looked up from germline, CDR1 is SGHAT and CDR2 is FQNNGV. The germline V and J ends were trimmed by 5 bases and 1 base, with 11 bases remaining between them. The CDR3 consists of 14 residues. CDR3 DNA: TGTGCCAGCAGCCCAATGGCGGGGAACACTGAAGCTTTCTTT. This translates into CASSPMAGNTEAFF.

The J gene is TRBJ1-2, the V gene TRBV5-1; D is uncertain. The germline V gene has CDR1 SGHRS and CDR2 YFSETQ. Trimming removed 2 bases from V and 5 bases from J, with 7 bases in between. The CDR3 is 12 residues long. The CDR3 loop is CASSFSGYGYTF. The CDR3 nucleotides are TGCGCCAGCAGCTTTTCGGGTTATGGCTACACCTTC.

CDR3 DNA sequence: TGCAGCGTTGGACAGGACTCCACTGGATCTTTCTTT. This codes for CSVGQDSTGSFF. The chain is built from TRBV29-1 and TRBJ1-1; tentative D call: TRBD1 (6 bases). Trimming removed 4 bases from V and 12 bases from J, with 18 bases in between. Germline lookup yields CDR1 SQVTM and CDR2 ANQGSEA. The CDR3 is 12 amino acids.

J is TRBJ1-2 and V is TRBV4-1; D is uncertain. V was clipped by 0 bases and J by 4 bases, with 12 bases between them. The CDR3 spans 15 residues. Per the germline V gene, CDR1 is MGHRA and CDR2 is YSYEKL. The CDR3 region is CASSQDSVYLYGYTF. As DNA, the CDR3 is TGCGCCAGCAGCCAAGATAGCGTATACCTCTATGGCTACACCTTC.

The V gene is TRBV6-6, the J gene TRBJ1-4; maybe TRBD1 (5 bases). V was shortened by 3 bases and J by 5 bases, with 13 bases between the two germline ends. CDR1 and CDR2 from the germline V gene are MNHNY and SVGAGI (reference sequence). The CDR3 length is 15 residues. CDR3 amino acids: CASSYSMGQNEKLFF. The DNA of the CDR3 is TGTGCCAGCAGTTATTCAATGGGGCAGAATGAAAAACTGTTTTTT.

DNA of the CDR3: TGTGCCAGCAGTTTCGGGGAGGGGGCGGGTCAGCCCCAGCATTTT. This encodes CASSFGEGAGQPQHF. The gene calls are TRBV27 and TRBJ1-5, with 7 bases that match TRBD1. Trimming took 3 bases from V and 6 from J; bases not matched to a gene: 8. This CDR3 has 15 amino acids. CDR1 is MNHEY, CDR2 SMNVEV, per germline (reference sequence).

The V gene is TRBV19, the J gene TRBJ2-7; a weak D match, TRBD2 (7 bases). The germline gives CDR1 LNHDA, CDR2 SQIVND (reference sequence). This CDR3 is 17 amino acids long. V was shortened by 7 bases and J by 5 bases, with 27 bases between the two germline ends. The CDR3 sequence is CASTPTAPGEGRDEQYF. As DNA, the CDR3 is TGTGCCAGTACTCCAACTGCCCCAGGGGAGGGCAGAGACGAGCAGTACTTC.